These 19 T cell receptor beta chains share one sample of origin, sequenced in a study of glioma-infiltrating T cells after dendritic cell vaccination. The protocol was immunoSEQ multiplex PCR, while the TCRdb copy is restricted to in-frame clones and leaves out a portion. The profile shows over 90,000 clones, more than 75% of them singletons. The sample was blood, taken before dendritic cell vaccination. The receptors derive from a human donor with glioblastoma.

The chain recombines TRBV4-2 with TRBJ2-7, with 7 bases aligning to TRBD2. This CDR3 is built from 16 residues. V lost 4 bases to trimming and J lost 0 bases; unmatched junction nucleotides: 9. The germline V gene encodes CDR1 LGHNA and CDR2 YNFKEQ. The CDR3 reads CASSLGWEGSSYEQYF. Written as DNA, the CDR3 is TGTGCCAGCAGCCTTGGCTGGGAGGGAAGCTCCTACGAGCAGTACTTC.

The rearrangement links TRBV5-1 to TRBJ2-1; 9 positions agree with TRBD1. The CDR3 is made up of 14 amino acids. V lost 3 bases to trimming and J lost 9 bases; unmatched junction nucleotides: 7. Germline CDR1 and CDR2: SGHRS and YFSETQ. The CDR3 sequence is CASSSRDREGEQFF. The CDR3 nucleotides are TGCGCCAGCAGCTCACGGGACAGGGAGGGTGAGCAGTTCTTC.

This clone has only one observation. This CDR3 reads CASSPRGRGVTDTQYF. CDR3 nucleotides: TGTGCCAGCAGCCCCAGGGGCAGGGGGGTCACAGATACGCAGTATTTT. The chain couples TRBV11-3 to TRBJ2-3; a weak D match, TRBD1 (7 bases). The germline V and J ends were trimmed by 5 bases and 2 bases, with 17 bases remaining between them. CDR1 and CDR2 (germline): SGHNT, YENEEA. The CDR3 runs 16 residues.

V is TRBV7-2 and J is TRBJ2-7; D is perhaps TRBD1 (5 bases). CDR3 length equals 13 residues. CDR1 SGHTA and CDR2 FQGNSA come from the germline V gene. V lost 5 bases and J lost 3, with 11 bases in between. Here the CDR3 reads CASSRPQDYEQYF. The CDR3 DNA reads as TGTGCCAGCAGCAGACCACAGGACTACGAGCAGTACTTC. The full variable domain, rest sourced from reference TRBV7-2 and TRBJ2-7, is GAGVSQSPSNKVTEKGKDVELRCDPISGHTALYWYRQSLGQGLEFLIYFQGNSAPDKSGLPSDRFSAERTGGSVSTLTIQRTQQEDSAVYLCASSRPQDYEQYFGPGTRLTVT.

This clone is a singleton in its sample. The chain joins TRBV5-1 to TRBJ2-7, with a tentative D call TRBD1 (5 bases). Per the germline V gene, CDR1 is SGHRS and CDR2 is YFSETQ. The CDR3 runs to 14 residues. The V end lost 2 bases, the J end lost 5 bases, and 14 bases lay between the germline ends. CDR3 sequence: CASSFQGKSNEQYF. CDR3 coding DNA: TGCGCCAGCAGCTTCCAGGGAAAATCGAACGAGCAGTACTTC.

This clone came up a few times. V is TRBV6-5 and J is TRBJ2-7; D gene uncertain. The V end lost 6 bases, the J end lost 3 bases, and 6 bases lay between the germline ends. The CDR3 totals 11 residues. From germline, CDR1 is MNHEY and CDR2 SVGAGI. CDR3 protein: CASRLGYEQYF. CDR3 sequence (DNA): TGTGCCAGCAGGCTAGGCTACGAGCAGTACTTC.

This clone showed up just once. The gene calls are TRBV7-6 and TRBJ2-5; 7 positions agree with TRBD2. TRBJ2-7 matches the DNA end more closely, so the J call is doubtful. Germline assignment: CDR1 SGHVS and CDR2 FNYEAQ. The CDR3 sequence is 14 residues long. DNA for the CDR3: TGTGCCAGCGGGGGGGGGACTGGAGTCTACGAGCAGTACTTC. Amino acid sequence: CASGGGTGVYEQYF.

This clone appeared a few times. The rearrangement uses TRBV19 and TRBJ1-1, with D maybe TRBD1 (5 bases). CDR1 and CDR2 (germline): LNHDA, SQIVND (reference sequence). The CDR3 sequence is 15 residues long. The germline V and J ends were trimmed by 7 bases and 1 base, with 16 bases remaining between them. The CDR3, as DNA: TGTGCCAGTACCCCGGTGGGGCGGCAGAACACTGAAGCTTTCTTT. Its protein is CASTPVGRQNTEAFF.

The DNA for the CDR3 is TGTGCCAGCTTTAGGAGCAATAATGAAAAACTGTTTTTT. Its translation is CASFRSNNEKLFF. This chain links TRBV6-1 with TRBJ1-4; D is undetermined. Germline-derived CDR1 and CDR2 are MNHNS and SASEGT. This CDR3 region has 13 residues. V shed 8 bases and J shed 4 bases, with 11 bases lying between them.

This chain joins TRBV7-8 and TRBJ1-5; TRBD1 agrees at 9 bases. Germline values: CDR1 SGHVS, CDR2 FQNEAQ. There are 14 residues in the CDR3. V shed 8 bases, J shed 5 bases, and the junction held 7 bases outside the gene matches. The CDR3 region has the DNA TGTGCCAGCGACACAGGGGGCGGACATCAGCCCCAGCATTTT. Translated: CASDTGGGHQPQHF. Combining the CDR3 with reference TRBV7-8 and TRBJ1-5 gives the whole variable domain GAGVSQSPRYKVAKRGQDVALRCDPISGHVSLFWYQQALGQGPEFLTYFQNEAQLDKSGLPSDRFFAERPEGSVSTLKIQRTQQEDSAVYLCASDTGGGHQPQHFGDGTRLSIL.

The rearrangement uses TRBV5-1 and TRBJ2-7, with a weak D call TRBD2 (5 bases). Germline loops: CDR1 SGHRS, CDR2 YFSETQ. V was clipped by 4 bases and J by 2 bases, with 10 bases between them. CDR3 length equals 13 residues. Here the CDR3 reads CASSKTTTYEQYF. The CDR3, as DNA: TGCGCCAGCAGCAAGACTACTACCTACGAGCAGTACTTC.

CDR3 in amino acids: CASRNRAGGSYEQYF. The CDR3 region has the DNA TGTGCCAGCCGTAATAGGGCAGGGGGCTCCTACGAGCAGTACTTC. The V gene is TRBV2, the J gene TRBJ2-7; 7 bases match TRBD1. Germline values: CDR1 SNHLY, CDR2 FYNNEI. J was trimmed by 0 bases and V by 8 bases; bases with no gene match: 10. This CDR3 has 15 amino acids.

This rearrangement joins TRBV7-3 to TRBJ2-2; 9 positions match TRBD1. The CDR3 totals 17 residues. J was trimmed by 1 base and V by 3 bases; bases with no gene match: 6. The germline V gene has CDR1 SGHTA and CDR2 FQGTGA. The CDR3 loop is CASSFFPGQGNTGELFF. The CDR3 nucleotides read TGTGCCAGCAGCTTTTTCCCGGGACAGGGGAACACCGGGGAGCTGTTTTTT.

The chain combines TRBV5-4 with TRBJ2-1; 8 bases are shared with TRBD2. The CDR3 consists of 17 residues. The junction had 11 bases not matched to a gene; V was cut back by 1 base and J by 5 bases. Germline V gene lookup returns CDR1 SGHNT and CDR2 YYREEE (reference sequence). The CDR3 sequence: CASSLRGGTGADNEQFF. As DNA, the CDR3 is TGTGCCAGCAGCTTGCGGGGGGGGACCGGGGCCGACAATGAGCAGTTCTTC.

The chain recombines TRBV4-1 with TRBJ1-1; a possible D gene is TRBD1 (5 bases). CDR1 is MGHRA and CDR2 is YSYEKL in the germline V gene. Trimming shortened V by 4 bases and J by 5 bases, and 17 bases separated the two germline ends. The CDR3 runs to 15 residues. The CDR3 bases are TGCGCCAGCAGCCCCCCCCCGGTAGGGGCGACTGAAGCTTTCTTT. It encodes CASSPPPVGATEAFF.

This sequence joins TRBV30 and TRBJ2-1; the D is unclear. The ends were cut back, 7 bases at V and 4 bases at J, with 14 bases in the middle. The CDR3 spans 13 residues. CDR1 and CDR2 from the germline V gene are GTSNPN and SVGIG (reference sequence). The CDR3 bases are TGTGCCTCTAAGCGTACTGGATACAATGAGCAGTTCTTC. Its translation: CASKRTGYNEQFF.

This chain joins TRBV6-4 and TRBJ2-2; no reliable D call. Deletions cut 3 bases from V and 4 bases from J, with 9 bases between. Germline lookup yields CDR1 MRHNA and CDR2 SNTAGT. The CDR3 sequence is 14 residues long. CDR3 amino acids: CASSDLRGTGELFF. Written as DNA, the CDR3 is TGTGCCAGCAGTGATTTACGAGGCACCGGGGAGCTGTTTTTT.

The chain carries TRBV5-1 and TRBJ2-5, with TRBD2 as a possible D gene (5 bases). The CDR3 is made up of 14 amino acids. The germline V and J ends were trimmed by 7 bases and 1 base, with 14 bases remaining between them. Germline V gene sequence: CDR1 SGHRS, CDR2 YFSETQ. Written as DNA, the CDR3 is TGCGCCAGCTGCCCGGTCGGGGTCCAAGAGACCCAGTACTTC. Amino acid sequence: CASCPVGVQETQYF. Looking up the rest from reference TRBV5-1 and TRBJ2-5 gives the full variable domain: KAGVTQTPRYLIKTRGQQVTLSCSPISGHRSVSWYQQTPGQGLQFLFEYFSETQRNKGNFPGRFSGRQFSNSRSEMNVSTLELGDSALYLCASCPVGVQETQYFGPGTRLLVL.

The chain uses TRBV18 and TRBJ1-1; D is possibly TRBD1 (5 bases). V lost 2 bases, J lost 0 bases, and 16 bases lay in between. Looked up from germline, CDR1 is KGHSH and CDR2 is LQKENI. The CDR3 contains 17 residues. The CDR3 spells CASSPFISDIMNTEAFF. As DNA, the CDR3 is TGTGCCAGCTCACCATTCATATCGGACATTATGAACACTGAAGCTTTCTTT.